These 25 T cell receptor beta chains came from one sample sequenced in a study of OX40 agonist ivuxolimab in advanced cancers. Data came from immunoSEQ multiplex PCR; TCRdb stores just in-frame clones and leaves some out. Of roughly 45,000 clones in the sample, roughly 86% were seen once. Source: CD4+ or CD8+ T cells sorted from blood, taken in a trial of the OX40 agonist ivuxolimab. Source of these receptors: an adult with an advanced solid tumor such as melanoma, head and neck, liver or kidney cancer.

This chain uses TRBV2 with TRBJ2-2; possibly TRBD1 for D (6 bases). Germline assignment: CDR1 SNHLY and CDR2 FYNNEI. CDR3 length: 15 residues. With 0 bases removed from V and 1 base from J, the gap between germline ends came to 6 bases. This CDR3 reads CASSEAGQNTGELFF. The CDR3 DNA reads TGTGCCAGCAGTGAAGCGGGACAGAACACCGGGGAGCTGTTTTTT.

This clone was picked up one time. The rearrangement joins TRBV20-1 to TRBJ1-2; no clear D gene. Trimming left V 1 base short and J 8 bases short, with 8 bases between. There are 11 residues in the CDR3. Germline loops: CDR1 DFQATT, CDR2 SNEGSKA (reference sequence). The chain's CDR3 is CSARVPRGYTF. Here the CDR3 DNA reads TGCAGTGCTAGAGTGCCTCGGGGCTACACCTTC.

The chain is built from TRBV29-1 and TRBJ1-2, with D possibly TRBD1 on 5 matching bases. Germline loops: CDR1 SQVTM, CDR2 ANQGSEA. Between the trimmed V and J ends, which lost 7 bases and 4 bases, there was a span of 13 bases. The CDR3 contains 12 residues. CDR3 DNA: TGCAGCGCTACGACAGAGTTCTATGGCTACACCTTC. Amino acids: CSATTEFYGYTF.

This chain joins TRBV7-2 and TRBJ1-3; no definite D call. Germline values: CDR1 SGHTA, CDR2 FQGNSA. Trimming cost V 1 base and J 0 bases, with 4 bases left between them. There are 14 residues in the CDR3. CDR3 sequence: CASSLGGSGNTIYF. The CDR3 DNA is TGTGCCAGCAGCTTAGGGGGCTCTGGAAACACCATATATTTT.

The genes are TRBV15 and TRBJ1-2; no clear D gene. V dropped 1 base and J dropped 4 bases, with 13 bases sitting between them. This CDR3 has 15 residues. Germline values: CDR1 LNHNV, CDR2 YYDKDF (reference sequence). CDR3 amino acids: CATSRGGSSFYGYTF. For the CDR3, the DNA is TGTGCCACCAGCAGAGGAGGCAGCTCCTTCTATGGCTACACCTTC.

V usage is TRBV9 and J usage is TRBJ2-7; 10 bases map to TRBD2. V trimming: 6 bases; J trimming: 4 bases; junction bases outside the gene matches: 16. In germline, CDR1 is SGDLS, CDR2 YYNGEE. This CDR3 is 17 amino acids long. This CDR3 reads CASNAFSGRTTIYEQYF. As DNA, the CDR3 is TGTGCCAGCAACGCCTTTAGCGGGAGGACCACCATTTACGAGCAGTACTTC.

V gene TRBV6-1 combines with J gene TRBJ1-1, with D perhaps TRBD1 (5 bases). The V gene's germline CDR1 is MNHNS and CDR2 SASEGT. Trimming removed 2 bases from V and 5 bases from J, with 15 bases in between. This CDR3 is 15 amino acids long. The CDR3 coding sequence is TGTGCCAGCAGTGAATTGCGGGGCGTACGGACTGAAGCTTTCTTT. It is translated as CASSELRGVRTEAFF.

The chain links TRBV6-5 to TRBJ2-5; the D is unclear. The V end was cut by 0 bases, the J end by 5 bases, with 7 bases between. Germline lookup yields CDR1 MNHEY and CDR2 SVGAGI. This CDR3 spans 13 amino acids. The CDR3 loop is CASSYSGGETQYF. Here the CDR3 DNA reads TGTGCCAGCAGTTACTCTGGCGGTGAGACCCAGTACTTC.

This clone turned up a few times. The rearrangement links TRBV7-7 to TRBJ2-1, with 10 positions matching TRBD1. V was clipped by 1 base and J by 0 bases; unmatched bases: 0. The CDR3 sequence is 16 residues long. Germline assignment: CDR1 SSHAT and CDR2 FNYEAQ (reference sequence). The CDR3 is CASSLGTGGSYNEQFF. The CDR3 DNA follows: TGTGCCAGCAGCTTAGGGACAGGGGGCTCCTACAATGAGCAGTTCTTC.

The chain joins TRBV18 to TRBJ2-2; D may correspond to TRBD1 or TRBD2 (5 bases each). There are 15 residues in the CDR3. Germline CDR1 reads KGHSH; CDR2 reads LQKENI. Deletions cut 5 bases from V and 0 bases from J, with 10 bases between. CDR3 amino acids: CASSGTATNTGELFF. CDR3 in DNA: TGTGCCAGCTCAGGGACCGCGACGAACACCGGGGAGCTGTTTTTT.

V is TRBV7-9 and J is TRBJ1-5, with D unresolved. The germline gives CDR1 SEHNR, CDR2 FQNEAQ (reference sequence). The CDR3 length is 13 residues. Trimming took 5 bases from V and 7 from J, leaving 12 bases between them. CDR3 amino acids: CASSRTTDQPQHF. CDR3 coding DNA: TGTGCCAGCAGCCGAACAACAGACCAGCCCCAGCATTTT.

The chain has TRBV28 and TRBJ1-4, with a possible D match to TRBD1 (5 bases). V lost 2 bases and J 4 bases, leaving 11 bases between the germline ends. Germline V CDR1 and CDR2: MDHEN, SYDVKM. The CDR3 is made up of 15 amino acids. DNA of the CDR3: TGTGCCAGCAGTTTAGGGGGGAGCCTTAATGAAAAACTGTTTTTT. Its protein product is CASSLGGSLNEKLFF.

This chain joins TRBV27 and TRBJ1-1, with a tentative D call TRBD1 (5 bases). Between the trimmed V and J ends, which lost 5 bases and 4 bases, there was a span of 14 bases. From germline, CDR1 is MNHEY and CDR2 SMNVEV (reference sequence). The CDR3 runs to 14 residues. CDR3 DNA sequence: TGTGCCAGCAGTATCCGTTTCGGGGGCACTGAAGCTTTCTTT. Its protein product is CASSIRFGGTEAFF.

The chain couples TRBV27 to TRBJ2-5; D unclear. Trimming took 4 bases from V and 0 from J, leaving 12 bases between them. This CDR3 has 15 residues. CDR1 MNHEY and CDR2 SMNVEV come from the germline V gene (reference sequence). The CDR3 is CASSSPQYHQETQYF. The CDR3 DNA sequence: TGTGCCAGCAGTTCGCCCCAATACCACCAAGAGACCCAGTACTTC.

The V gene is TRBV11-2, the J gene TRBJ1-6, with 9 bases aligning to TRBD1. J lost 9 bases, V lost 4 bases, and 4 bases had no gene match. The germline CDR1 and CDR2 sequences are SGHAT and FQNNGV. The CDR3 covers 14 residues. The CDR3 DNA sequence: TGTGCCAGCAGCTACCGGGACAGGGTTTCACCCCTCCACTTT. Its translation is CASSYRDRVSPLHF.

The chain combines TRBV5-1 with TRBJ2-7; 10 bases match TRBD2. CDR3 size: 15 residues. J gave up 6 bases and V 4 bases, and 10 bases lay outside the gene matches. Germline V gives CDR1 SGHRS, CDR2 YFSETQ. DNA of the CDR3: TGCGCCAGCAGCCCCCTTAGCGGGGGGACTCTCGAGCAGTACTTC. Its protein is CASSPLSGGTLEQYF. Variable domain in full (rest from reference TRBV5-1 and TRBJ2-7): KAGVTQTPRYLIKTRGQQVTLSCSPISGHRSVSWYQQTPGQGLQFLFEYFSETQRNKGNFPGRFSGRQFSNSRSEMNVSTLELGDSALYLCASSPLSGGTLEQYFGPGTRLTVT.

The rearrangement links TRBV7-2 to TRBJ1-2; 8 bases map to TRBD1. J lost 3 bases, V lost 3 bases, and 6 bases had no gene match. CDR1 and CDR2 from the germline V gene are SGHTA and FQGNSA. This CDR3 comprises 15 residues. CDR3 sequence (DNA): TGTGCCAGCAGCTTCGCGGACAGGGAATACTATGGCTACACCTTC. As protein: CASSFADREYYGYTF.

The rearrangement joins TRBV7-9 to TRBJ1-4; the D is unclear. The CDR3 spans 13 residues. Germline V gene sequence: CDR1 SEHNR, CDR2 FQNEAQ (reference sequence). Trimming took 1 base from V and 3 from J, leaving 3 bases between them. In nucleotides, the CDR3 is TGTGCCAGCAGCTTAGGATCTAATGAAAAACTGTTTTTT. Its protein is CASSLGSNEKLFF.

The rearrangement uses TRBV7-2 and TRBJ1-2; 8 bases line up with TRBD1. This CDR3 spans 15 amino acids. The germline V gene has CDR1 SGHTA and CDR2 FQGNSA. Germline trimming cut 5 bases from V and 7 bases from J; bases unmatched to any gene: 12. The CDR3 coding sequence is TGTGCCAGCAGCGGGCAACAGGGGGGCTTGTTTGGCTACACCTTC. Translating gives CASSGQQGGLFGYTF.

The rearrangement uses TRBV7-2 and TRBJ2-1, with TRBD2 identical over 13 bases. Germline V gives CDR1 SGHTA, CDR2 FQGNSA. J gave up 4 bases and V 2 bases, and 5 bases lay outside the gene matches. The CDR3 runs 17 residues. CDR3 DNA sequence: TGTGCCAGCAGCTTACTCCGGACTAGCGGGGGTTACAATGAGCAGTTCTTC. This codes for CASSLLRTSGGYNEQFF.

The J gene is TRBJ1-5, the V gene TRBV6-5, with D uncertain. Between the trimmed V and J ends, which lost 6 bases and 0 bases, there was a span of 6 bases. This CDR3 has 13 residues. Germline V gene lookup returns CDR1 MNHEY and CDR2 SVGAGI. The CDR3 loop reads CASREYSNQPQHF. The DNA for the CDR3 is TGTGCCAGCAGGGAATATAGCAATCAGCCCCAGCATTTT.

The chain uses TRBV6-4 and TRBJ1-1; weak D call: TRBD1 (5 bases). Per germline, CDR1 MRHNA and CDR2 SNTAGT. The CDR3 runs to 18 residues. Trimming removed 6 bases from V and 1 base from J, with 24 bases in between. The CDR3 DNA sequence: TGTGCCAGCAGAAAGACACAGGATTCTGGGGGGAAGAACACTGAAGCTTTCTTT. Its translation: CASRKTQDSGGKNTEAFF.

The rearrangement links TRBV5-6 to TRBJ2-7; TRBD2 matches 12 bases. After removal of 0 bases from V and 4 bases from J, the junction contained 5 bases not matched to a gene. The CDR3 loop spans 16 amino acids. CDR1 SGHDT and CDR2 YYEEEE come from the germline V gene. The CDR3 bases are TGTGCCAGCAGCTTGGGACTAGCGGGAGAGGGGTACGAGCAGTACTTC. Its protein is CASSLGLAGEGYEQYF. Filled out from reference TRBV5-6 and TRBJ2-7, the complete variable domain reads DAGVTQSPTHLIKTRGQQVTLRCSPKSGHDTVSWYQQALGQGPQFIFQYYEEEERQRGNFPDRFSGHQFPNYSSELNVNALLLGDSALYLCASSLGLAGEGYEQYFGPGTRLTVT.

The CDR3 sequence is CASSPALQGEQYF. Written as DNA, the CDR3 is TGTGCCAGTAGTCCAGCGTTACAAGGCGAGCAGTACTTC. The genes are TRBV19 and TRBJ2-7; D not resolved. The germline V gene has CDR1 LNHDA and CDR2 SQIVND (reference sequence). The CDR3 extends over 13 amino acids. Trimming pared 5 bases from V and 6 bases from J, leaving 14 bases between.

The CDR3 sequence: CASSESGAGANVLTF. The CDR3 DNA reads as TGTGCCAGCAGTGAATCAGGGGCCGGGGCCAACGTCCTGACTTTC. The chain joins TRBV6-1 to TRBJ2-6, with D perhaps matching TRBD1 (6 bases). The V and J ends lost 2 bases and 4 bases respectively, with 9 bases between them. Germline CDR1 reads MNHNS; CDR2 reads SASEGT. This CDR3 comprises 15 residues.